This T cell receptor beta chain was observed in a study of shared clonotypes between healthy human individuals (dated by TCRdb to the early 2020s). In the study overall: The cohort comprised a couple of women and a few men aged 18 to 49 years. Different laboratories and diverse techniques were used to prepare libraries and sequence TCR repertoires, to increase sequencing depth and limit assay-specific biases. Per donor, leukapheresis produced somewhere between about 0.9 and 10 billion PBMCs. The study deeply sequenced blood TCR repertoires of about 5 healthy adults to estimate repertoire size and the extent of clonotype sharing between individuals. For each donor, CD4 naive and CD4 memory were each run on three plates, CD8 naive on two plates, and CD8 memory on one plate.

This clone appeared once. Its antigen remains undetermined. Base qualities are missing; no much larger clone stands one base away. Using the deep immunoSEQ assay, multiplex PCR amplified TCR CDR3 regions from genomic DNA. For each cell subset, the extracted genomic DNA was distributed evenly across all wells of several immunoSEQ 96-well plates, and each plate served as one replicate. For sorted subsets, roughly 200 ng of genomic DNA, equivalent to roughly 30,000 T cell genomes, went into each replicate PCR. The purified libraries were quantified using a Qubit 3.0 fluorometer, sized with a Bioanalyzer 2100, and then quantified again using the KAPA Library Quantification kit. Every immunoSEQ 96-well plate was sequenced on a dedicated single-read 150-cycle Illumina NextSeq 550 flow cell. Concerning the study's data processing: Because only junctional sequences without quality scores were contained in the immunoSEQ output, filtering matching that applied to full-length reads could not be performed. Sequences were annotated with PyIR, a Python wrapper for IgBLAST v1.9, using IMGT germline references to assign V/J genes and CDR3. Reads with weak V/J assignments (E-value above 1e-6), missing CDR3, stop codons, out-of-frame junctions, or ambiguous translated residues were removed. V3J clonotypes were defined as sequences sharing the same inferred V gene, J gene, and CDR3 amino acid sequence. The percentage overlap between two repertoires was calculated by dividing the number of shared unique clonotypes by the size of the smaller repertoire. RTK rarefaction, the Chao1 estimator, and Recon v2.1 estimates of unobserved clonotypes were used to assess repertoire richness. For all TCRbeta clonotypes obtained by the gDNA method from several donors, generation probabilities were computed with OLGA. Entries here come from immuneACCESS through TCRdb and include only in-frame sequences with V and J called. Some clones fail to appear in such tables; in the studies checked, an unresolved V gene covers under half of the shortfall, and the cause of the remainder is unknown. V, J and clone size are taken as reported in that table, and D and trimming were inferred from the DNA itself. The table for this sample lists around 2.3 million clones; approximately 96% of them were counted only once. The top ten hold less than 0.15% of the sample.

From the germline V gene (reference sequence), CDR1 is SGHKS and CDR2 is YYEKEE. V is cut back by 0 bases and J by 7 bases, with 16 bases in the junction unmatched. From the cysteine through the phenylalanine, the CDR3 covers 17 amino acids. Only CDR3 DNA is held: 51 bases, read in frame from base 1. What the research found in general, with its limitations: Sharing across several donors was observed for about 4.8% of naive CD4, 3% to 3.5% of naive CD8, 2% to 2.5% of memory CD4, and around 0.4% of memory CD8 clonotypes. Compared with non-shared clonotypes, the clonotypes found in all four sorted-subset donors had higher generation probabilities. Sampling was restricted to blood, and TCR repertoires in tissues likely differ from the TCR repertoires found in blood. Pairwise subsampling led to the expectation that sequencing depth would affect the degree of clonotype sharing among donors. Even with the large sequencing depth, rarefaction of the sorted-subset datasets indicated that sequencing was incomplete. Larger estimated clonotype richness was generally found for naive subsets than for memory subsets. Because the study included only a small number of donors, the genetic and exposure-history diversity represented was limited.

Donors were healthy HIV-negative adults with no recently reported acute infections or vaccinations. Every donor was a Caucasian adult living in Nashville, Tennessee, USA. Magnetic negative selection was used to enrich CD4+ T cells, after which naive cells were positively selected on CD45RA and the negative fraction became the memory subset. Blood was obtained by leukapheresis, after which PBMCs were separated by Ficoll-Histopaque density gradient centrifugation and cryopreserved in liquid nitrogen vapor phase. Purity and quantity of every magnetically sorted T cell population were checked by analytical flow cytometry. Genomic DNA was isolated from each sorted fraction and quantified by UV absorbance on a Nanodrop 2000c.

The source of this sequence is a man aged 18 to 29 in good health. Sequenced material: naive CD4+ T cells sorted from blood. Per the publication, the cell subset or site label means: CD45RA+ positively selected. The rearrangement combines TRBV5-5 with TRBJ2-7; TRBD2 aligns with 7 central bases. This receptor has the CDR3 CASSLAGGGPNTKEQYF. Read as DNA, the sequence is TGTGCCAGCAGCTTGGCTGGGGGAGGGCCCAATACTAAAGAGCAGTACTTC.